Listed below are T cell receptor beta chains from one sample, sequenced in a study of blood T cell repertoires in COVID-19. TCRdb keeps only in-frame clones here, not all; method: immunoSEQ multiplex PCR. The profile shows about 36,000 clones, roughly 80% of them singletons. The material sequenced was peripheral blood. The source of these receptors is a man between 60 and 75 years old with active COVID-19. CDR3s include the opening cysteine and the closing phenylalanine or tryptophan. Fields, in order: D gene, J gene, clone size, V gene, CDR3 DNA, CDR3 protein. A D gene is named only where the DNA matches it firmly. Expanded clones are given a class, and other clones once, few, many or no size at all.

d_call: -; j_call: TRBJ1-2; clone_size: -; v_call: TRBV28; cdr3_nt: TGTGCCAGCGCATCGCTCGGGAGTAACTATGGCTACACCTTC; cdr3_aa: CASASLGSNYGYTF
d_call: -; j_call: TRBJ1-2; clone_size: -; v_call: TRBV4-1; cdr3_nt: TGCGCCAGCAGCCAAGATGACAGGAACTATGGCTACACCTTC; cdr3_aa: CASSQDDRNYGYTF
d_call: TRBD2; j_call: TRBJ2-7; clone_size: -; v_call: TRBV3-1/TRBV3-2; cdr3_nt: TGTGCCAGCAGCCAAGAGAGGGGACTAGCGGGGTCCCTTGGCGAGCAGTACTTC; cdr3_aa: CASSQERGLAGSLGEQYF
d_call: TRBD2; j_call: TRBJ2-1; clone_size: -; v_call: TRBV9; cdr3_nt: TGTGCCAGCAGCAAAGAACCGACTAGCGGTCTGAGTGAGCAGTTCTTC; cdr3_aa: CASSKEPTSGLSEQFF
d_call: -; j_call: TRBJ1-4; clone_size: few; v_call: TRBV19; cdr3_nt: TGTGCCAGTAACCGACAGGTTCAGGAAAAACTGTTTTTT; cdr3_aa: CASNRQVQEKLFF
d_call: TRBD1; j_call: TRBJ1-1; clone_size: -; v_call: TRBV5-1; cdr3_nt: TGCGCCAGCAGCCCCCACGACAGGGAAACTGAAGCTTTCTTT; cdr3_aa: CASSPHDRETEAFF
d_call: -; j_call: TRBJ2-2; clone_size: -; v_call: TRBV15; cdr3_nt: TGTGCCACCAGCCCGAGACAGGATACCGGGGAGCTGTTTTTT; cdr3_aa: CATSPRQDTGELFF
d_call: -; j_call: TRBJ2-2; clone_size: once; v_call: TRBV29-1; cdr3_nt: TGCAGCGCTGCGGGGTCAGGCAATCCCACCGGGGAGCTGTTTTTT; cdr3_aa: CSAAGSGNPTGELFF
d_call: TRBD2; j_call: TRBJ2-1; clone_size: -; v_call: TRBV13; cdr3_nt: TGTGCCAGCAGCTACAAGCTAGCGGGAGGGCCCGGGGATGAGCAGTTCTTC; cdr3_aa: CASSYKLAGGPGDEQFF
d_call: -; j_call: TRBJ1-1; clone_size: -; v_call: TRBV29-1; cdr3_nt: TGCAGCGTCCGGCGGGGTTTGGCTGAAGCTTTCTTT; cdr3_aa: CSVRRGLAEAFF
d_call: TRBD1; j_call: TRBJ2-3; clone_size: -; v_call: TRBV5-1; cdr3_nt: TGCGCCAGCAGCTTGGGACAGGGGGCAAGCACAGATACGCAGTATTTT; cdr3_aa: CASSLGQGASTDTQYF
d_call: TRBD2; j_call: TRBJ2-3; clone_size: -; v_call: TRBV6-2/TRBV6-3; cdr3_nt: TGTGCCAGCAGCGCCGGACTAGCGGGAGGCGACACAGATACGCAGTATTTT; cdr3_aa: CASSAGLAGGDTDTQYF
d_call: TRBD2; j_call: TRBJ2-7; clone_size: -; v_call: TRBV5-1; cdr3_nt: TGCGCCAGCACCGCTCCGGGACTAGGACCCGAGCAGTACTTC; cdr3_aa: CASTAPGLGPEQYF
d_call: -; j_call: TRBJ1-2; clone_size: -; v_call: TRBV10-2; cdr3_nt: TGCGCCAGCAGTAACGCTTACAGTTATGGCTACACCTTC; cdr3_aa: CASSNAYSYGYTF
d_call: -; j_call: TRBJ2-7; clone_size: -; v_call: TRBV19; cdr3_nt: TGTGCCAGTAGTCGAGAGGGACTGAGCTACGAGCAGTACTTC; cdr3_aa: CASSREGLSYEQYF